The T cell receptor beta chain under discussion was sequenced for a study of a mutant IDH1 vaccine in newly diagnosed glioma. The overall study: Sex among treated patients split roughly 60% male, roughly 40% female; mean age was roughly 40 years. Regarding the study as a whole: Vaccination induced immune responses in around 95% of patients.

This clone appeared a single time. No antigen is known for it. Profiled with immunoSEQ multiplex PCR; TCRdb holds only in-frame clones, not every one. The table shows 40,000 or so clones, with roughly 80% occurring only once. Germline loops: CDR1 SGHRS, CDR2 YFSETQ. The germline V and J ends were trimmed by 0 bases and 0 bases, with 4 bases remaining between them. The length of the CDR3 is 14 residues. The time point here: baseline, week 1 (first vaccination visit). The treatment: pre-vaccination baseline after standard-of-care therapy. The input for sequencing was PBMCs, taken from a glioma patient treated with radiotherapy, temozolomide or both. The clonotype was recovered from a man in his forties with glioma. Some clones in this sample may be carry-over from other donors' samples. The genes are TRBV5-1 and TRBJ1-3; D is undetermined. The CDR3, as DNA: TGCGCCAGCAGCTTGGACTTCTCTGGAAACACCATATATTTT. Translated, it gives CASSLDFSGNTIYF.